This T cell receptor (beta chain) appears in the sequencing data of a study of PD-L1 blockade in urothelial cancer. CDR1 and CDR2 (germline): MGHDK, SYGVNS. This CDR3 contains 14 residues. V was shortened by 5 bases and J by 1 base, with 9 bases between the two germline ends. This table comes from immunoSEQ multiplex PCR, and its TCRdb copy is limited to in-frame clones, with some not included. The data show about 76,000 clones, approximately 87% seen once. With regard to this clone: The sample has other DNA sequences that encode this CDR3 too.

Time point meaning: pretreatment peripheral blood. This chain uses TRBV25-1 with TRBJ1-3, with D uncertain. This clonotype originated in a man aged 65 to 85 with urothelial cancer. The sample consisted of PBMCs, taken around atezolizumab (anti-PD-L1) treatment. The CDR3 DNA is TGTGCCAGCAGTCCTCCGGGTTCTGGAAACACCATATATTTT. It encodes CASSPPGSGNTIYF.